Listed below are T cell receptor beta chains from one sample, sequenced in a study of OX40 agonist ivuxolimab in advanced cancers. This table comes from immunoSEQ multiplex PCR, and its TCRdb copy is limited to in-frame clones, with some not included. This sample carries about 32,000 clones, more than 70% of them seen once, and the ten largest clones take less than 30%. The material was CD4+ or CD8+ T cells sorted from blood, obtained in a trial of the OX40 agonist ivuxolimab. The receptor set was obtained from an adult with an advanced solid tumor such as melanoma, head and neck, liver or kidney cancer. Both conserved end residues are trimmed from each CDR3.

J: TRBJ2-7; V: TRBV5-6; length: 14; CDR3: ASSSRGDGPSYEQY
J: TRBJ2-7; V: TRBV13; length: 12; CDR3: ASREAGGDYEQY
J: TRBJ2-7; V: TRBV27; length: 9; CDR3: ASRGGYEQY
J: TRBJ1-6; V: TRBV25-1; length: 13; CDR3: ASSEGGRGRSPLH
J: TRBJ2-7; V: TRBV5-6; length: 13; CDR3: ASTLPGLTIYEQY
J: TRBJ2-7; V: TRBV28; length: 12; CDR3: ASTHPGLPYEQY
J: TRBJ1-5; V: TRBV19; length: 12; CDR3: ASSMVDSNQPQH
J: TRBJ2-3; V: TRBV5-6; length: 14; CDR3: ASARRGGRGTDTQY
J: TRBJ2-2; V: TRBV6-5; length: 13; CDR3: ASRVGDRATGELF
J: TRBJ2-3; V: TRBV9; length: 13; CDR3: ASSEWGRALDTQY
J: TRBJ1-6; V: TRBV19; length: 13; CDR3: ASSPGAGPNSPLH
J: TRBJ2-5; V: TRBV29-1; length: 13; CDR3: SVLLAGAYQETQY
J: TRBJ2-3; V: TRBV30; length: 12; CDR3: ALTGTGDTDTQY
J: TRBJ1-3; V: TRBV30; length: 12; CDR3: AWRGRSSGNTIY
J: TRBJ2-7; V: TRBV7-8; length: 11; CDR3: ASSLADSYEQY
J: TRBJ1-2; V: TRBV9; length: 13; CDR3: ASSVATGGNYGYT